The next 28 T cell receptor beta chains were all read from a single sample in a study of shared clonotypes between healthy human individuals. Naive CD8 cells lacked CD45RO and underwent positive selection for CCR7, leaving out terminally differentiated effector memory CD45RA+ cells. Measured with immunoSEQ multiplex PCR; TCRdb has only the in-frame clones, and not every one. The sample has about 600,000 clones, roughly 98% seen once. The sample consisted of naive CD8+ T cells sorted from blood. These receptors all come from a young man in good health.

The chain joins TRBV21-1 to TRBJ1-5; the table's TRBD1 call for D was not verified on the DNA. TRBV21-1 is deemed a pseudogene. This CDR3 region has 15 residues. CDR3 DNA sequence: TGTGCCAGCATCTTAGGGGGCAGGGAGCATCAGCCCCAGCATTTT. Translated, it gives CASILGGREHQPQHF.

The chain uses TRBV4-3 and TRBJ2-3; D tentatively reads TRBD1 or TRBD2 (5 bases each). The CDR3 is 15 amino acids. Per germline, CDR1 LGHNA and CDR2 YSLEER. The V end lost 4 bases, the J end lost 2 bases, and 13 bases lay between the germline ends. Here the CDR3 reads CASSRSGTLTDTQYF. CDR3 sequence (DNA): TGCGCCAGCAGCCGCTCCGGGACCCTCACAGATACGCAGTATTTT.

J is TRBJ2-3 and V is TRBV27; possibly TRBD2 for D (5 bases). Trimming stripped 4 bases from V and 3 bases from J, with 8 bases between. Germline CDR1 is MNHEY and CDR2 is SMNVEV (reference sequence). The CDR3 extends over 13 amino acids. DNA of the CDR3: TGTGCCAGCAGTTACGGGAAAACAGATACGCAGTATTTT. It yields the protein CASSYGKTDTQYF.

The rearrangement links TRBV27 to TRBJ2-3; D remains ambiguous. The V end lost 7 bases, the J end lost 14 bases, and 19 bases lay between the germline ends. CDR3 length: 12 residues. The V gene's germline CDR1 is MNHEY and CDR2 SMNVEV (reference sequence). Written as DNA, the CDR3 is TGTGCCAGCATTAACCTAACTGGGCACCTGTATTTT. The encoded protein is CASINLTGHLYF.

The rearrangement uses TRBV11-2 and TRBJ2-1; TRBD2 matches at 16 bases. The germline CDR1 and CDR2 sequences are SGHAT and FQNNGV. The CDR3 extends over 15 amino acids. With 4 bases clipped from V and 9 bases from J, the junction kept 3 bases outside the gene matches. CDR3 amino acids: CASSWGTSGRVEQFF. CDR3 coding DNA: TGTGCCAGCAGCTGGGGGACTAGCGGGAGGGTTGAGCAGTTCTTC.

Only one count was recorded for this clone. This chain joins TRBV30 and TRBJ1-1; tentative D call: TRBD1 (5 bases). Germline values: CDR1 GTSNPN, CDR2 SVGIG (reference sequence). Trimming stripped 2 bases from V and 3 bases from J, with 7 bases between. This CDR3 comprises 12 residues. DNA of the CDR3: TGTGCCTGGAGTATAGGGGACACTGAAGCTTTCTTT. It yields the protein CAWSIGDTEAFF.

V usage is TRBV29-1 and J usage is TRBJ2-3; 10 bases align to TRBD1. The germline V gene has CDR1 SQVTM and CDR2 ANQGSEA. The CDR3 spans 14 residues. With V trimmed by 7 bases and J by 5 bases, 9 bases remained unmatched. CDR3 sequence: CSGMRQGAKDTQYF. DNA of the CDR3: TGCAGCGGAATGAGACAGGGGGCCAAAGATACGCAGTATTTT.

The rearrangement uses TRBV29-1 and TRBJ2-7; D is possibly TRBD1 or TRBD2 (5 bases each). V lost 4 bases to trimming and J lost 2 bases, with 12 bases between them. The CDR3 is 13 residues long. Germline V CDR1 and CDR2: SQVTM, ANQGSEA. The DNA of the CDR3 is TGCAGCGTTGTAAAGCAGGGACCCTACGAGCAGTACTTC. This sequence encodes CSVVKQGPYEQYF.

The chain joins TRBV4-3 to TRBJ1-2, with TRBD1 matching 7 bases. The CDR3 runs 15 residues. Germline values: CDR1 LGHNA, CDR2 YSLEER. Trimming at V came to 1 base and at J to 1 base, leaving 3 bases not matched to a gene. The CDR3 nucleotides are TGCGCCAGCAGCCAAGGACAGGGCTTTAACTATGGCTACACCTTC. Its protein is CASSQGQGFNYGYTF.

The chain recombines TRBV27 with TRBJ2-1; D might be TRBD2 (6 bases). Germline V gene data show CDR1 as MNHEY and CDR2 as SMNVEV (reference sequence). CDR3 length equals 14 residues. V gave up 4 bases and J gave up 8 bases, with 15 bases separating them. The CDR3 DNA follows: TGTGCCAGCAGTTCCTCCCCTAGCGCCTATGAGCAGTTCTTC. It specifies CASSSSPSAYEQFF.

This chain uses TRBV15 with TRBJ2-1; 7 bases fit TRBD2. Per germline, CDR1 LNHNV and CDR2 YYDKDF (reference sequence). The CDR3 consists of 13 residues. J gave up 6 bases and V 5 bases, and 4 bases lay outside the gene matches. The CDR3 nucleotides read TGTGCCACCAGCCTAAGACTAGCCAATGAGCAGTTCTTC. Its protein is CATSLRLANEQFF.

This clone is a singleton in its sample. The chain links TRBV27 to TRBJ2-1; 7 bases agree with TRBD1. This CDR3 is 15 amino acids long. The junction had 6 bases not matched to a gene; V was cut back by 6 bases and J by 1 base. Germline V gives CDR1 MNHEY, CDR2 SMNVEV (reference sequence). The CDR3 nucleotides read TGTGCCAGCAGGCCGGAACAGGGGTCCTACAATGAGCAGTTCTTC. Translated: CASRPEQGSYNEQFF.

The chain has TRBV21-1 and TRBJ2-7; TRBD1 was called by the table and not checked on the DNA. TRBV21-1 is deemed a pseudogene. The length of the CDR3 is 14 residues. CDR3 protein: CASRLTGRAYEQYF. DNA of the CDR3: TGTGCCAGCAGGTTGACAGGGCGGGCCTACGAGCAGTACTTC.

V usage is TRBV7-8 and J usage is TRBJ1-1; 9 nucleotides match TRBD1. V shed 5 bases and J 5 bases; nucleotides not matched to a gene: 9. The CDR3 has 15 residues. Germline CDR1 is SGHVS and CDR2 is FQNEAQ. The CDR3 here is CASSAPGTGITEAFF. CDR3 sequence (DNA): TGTGCCAGCAGCGCACCCGGGACAGGGATAACTGAAGCTTTCTTT. Looking up the rest from reference TRBV7-8 and TRBJ1-1 gives the full variable domain: GAGVSQSPRYKVAKRGQDVALRCDPISGHVSLFWYQQALGQGPEFLTYFQNEAQLDKSGLPSDRFFAERPEGSVSTLKIQRTQQEDSAVYLCASSAPGTGITEAFFGQGTRLTVV.

The chain uses TRBV28 and TRBJ1-3; D not resolved. From germline, CDR1 is MDHEN and CDR2 SYDVKM. The CDR3 covers 12 residues. V gave up 5 bases and J gave up 4 bases, with 6 bases separating them. The CDR3 is CASSLQGNTIYF. The CDR3 DNA sequence: TGTGCCAGCAGTCTACAGGGAAACACCATATATTTT.

The rearrangement links TRBV4-3 to TRBJ2-3; maybe TRBD1 (5 bases). V lost 1 base, J lost 2 bases, and 7 bases lay in between. This CDR3 has 14 amino acids. Germline CDR1 LGHNA, CDR2 YSLEER. The CDR3, as DNA: TGCGCCAGCAGCCAAGGACAGTTCACAGATACGCAGTATTTT. Encoded protein: CASSQGQFTDTQYF.

The rearrangement joins TRBV9 to TRBJ1-2; TRBD1 agrees at 12 bases. V gave up 6 bases and J gave up 1 base; unmatched junction bases: 13. CDR1 SGDLS and CDR2 YYNGEE come from the germline V gene. The CDR3 extends over 18 amino acids. The CDR3 coding sequence is TGTGCCAGCACCCTCTCAGGGACAGGGGGCTCGGGTAACTATGGCTACACCTTC. Translation gives CASTLSGTGGSGNYGYTF.

CDR3: CASSFRGREQYF. The CDR3 DNA reads as TGTGCCAGCAGCTTCAGGGGGCGAGAGCAGTACTTC. The chain joins TRBV13 to TRBJ2-7; TRBD1 matches 8 bases. After removal of 3 bases from V and 7 bases from J, the junction contained 2 bases not matched to a gene. The V gene's germline CDR1 is PRHDT and CDR2 FYEKMQ (reference sequence). The CDR3 length is 12 residues.

V and J are TRBV29-1 and TRBJ2-5, with TRBD2 as a possible D gene (5 bases). The CDR3 spans 13 residues. Germline V gives CDR1 SQVTM, CDR2 ANQGSEA. Trimming pared 6 bases from V and 5 bases from J, leaving 16 bases between. DNA of the CDR3: TGCAGCGTCAATGGGGTTCGCGGGGAGACCCAGTACTTC. As protein: CSVNGVRGETQYF.

V usage is TRBV20-1 and J usage is TRBJ2-7; D may be TRBD1 (5 bases). Germline V lookup: CDR1 DFQATT, CDR2 SNEGSKA (reference sequence). This CDR3 comprises 10 residues. The V end lost 6 bases, the J end lost 4 bases, and 7 bases lay between the germline ends. This CDR3 is CSAPGYEQYF. As DNA, the CDR3 is TGCAGTGCCCCAGGGTACGAGCAGTACTTC.

This chain connects TRBV28 to TRBJ2-7; 7 bases fit TRBD1. J was trimmed by 0 bases and V by 2 bases; bases with no gene match: 13. Per the germline V gene, CDR1 is MDHEN and CDR2 is SYDVKM. The CDR3 consists of 18 residues. The CDR3 nucleotides read TGTGCCAGCAGTTTAGCTAGTCGAGGGGACAGACACTCCTACGAGCAGTACTTC. Translating gives CASSLASRGDRHSYEQYF.

The sample holds one count of this clone. The rearrangement joins TRBV29-1 to TRBJ2-3; 9 bases match TRBD1. V lost 7 bases and J lost 1; bases outside the gene matches: 6. Germline V gene lookup returns CDR1 SQVTM and CDR2 ANQGSEA. The CDR3 contains 14 residues. DNA for the CDR3: TGCAGCGCTCGGACAGGGGACGGCACAGATACGCAGTATTTT. It translates to CSARTGDGTDTQYF.

The chain couples TRBV27 to TRBJ2-1; TRBD1 matches at 8 bases. V was clipped by 4 bases and J by 5 bases; unmatched bases: 7. The CDR3 totals 15 residues. From germline, CDR1 is MNHEY and CDR2 SMNVEV (reference sequence). The CDR3 loop is CASSSHRGIDNEQFF. CDR3 in DNA: TGTGCCAGCAGTTCCCACAGGGGGATCGACAATGAGCAGTTCTTC.

The chain is built from TRBV4-1 and TRBJ2-7; D remains unclear. V was cut by 0 bases and J by 0 bases, with 18 bases left in between. Germline lookup yields CDR1 MGHRA and CDR2 YSYEKL. The CDR3 is 18 amino acids. The CDR3 DNA reads TGCGCCAGCAGCCAAGAGTATACACCGGGCCGTAGCTCCTACGAGCAGTACTTC. Residues: CASSQEYTPGRSSYEQYF.

The J gene is TRBJ2-1, the V gene TRBV27; TRBD2 matches 14 bases. Germline CDR1 MNHEY, CDR2 SMNVEV (reference sequence). With 4 bases clipped from V and 2 bases from J, the junction kept 4 bases outside the gene matches. The CDR3 loop spans 17 amino acids. This CDR3 reads CASSWGLAGDPYNEQFF. The DNA for the CDR3 is TGTGCCAGCAGTTGGGGACTAGCGGGAGACCCCTACAATGAGCAGTTCTTC.

This chain joins TRBV4-1 and TRBJ2-6, with D perhaps given as TRBD1 or TRBD2 (6 bases each). V lost 1 base to trimming and J lost 4 bases, with 8 bases between them. CDR3 length: 15 amino acids. CDR1 and CDR2 (germline): MGHRA, YSYEKL. The CDR3 protein is CASSQAGAGANVLTF. For the CDR3, the DNA is TGCGCCAGCAGCCAAGCGGGGGCAGGGGCCAACGTCCTGACTTTC.

This chain uses TRBV5-6 with TRBJ2-2, with 9 bases identical to TRBD2. Germline assignment: CDR1 SGHDT and CDR2 YYEEEE. The V gene end was trimmed by 4 bases and the J gene end by 1 base; junction bases not matched to a gene: 2. CDR3 length equals 15 residues. The CDR3 region is CASSRLAENTGELFF. The CDR3 nucleotides are TGTGCCAGCAGCCGACTAGCGGAGAACACCGGGGAGCTGTTTTTT.

The rearrangement links TRBV7-9 to TRBJ2-7; TRBD2 is a possible D gene (6 bases). V was cut by 2 bases and J by 3 bases, with 14 bases left in between. This CDR3 contains 15 residues. CDR1 and CDR2 (germline): SEHNR, FQNEAQ (reference sequence). The CDR3 DNA is TGTGCCAGCAGCTTACAAGAGGGACTTGACTACGAGCAGTACTTC. This encodes CASSLQEGLDYEQYF.